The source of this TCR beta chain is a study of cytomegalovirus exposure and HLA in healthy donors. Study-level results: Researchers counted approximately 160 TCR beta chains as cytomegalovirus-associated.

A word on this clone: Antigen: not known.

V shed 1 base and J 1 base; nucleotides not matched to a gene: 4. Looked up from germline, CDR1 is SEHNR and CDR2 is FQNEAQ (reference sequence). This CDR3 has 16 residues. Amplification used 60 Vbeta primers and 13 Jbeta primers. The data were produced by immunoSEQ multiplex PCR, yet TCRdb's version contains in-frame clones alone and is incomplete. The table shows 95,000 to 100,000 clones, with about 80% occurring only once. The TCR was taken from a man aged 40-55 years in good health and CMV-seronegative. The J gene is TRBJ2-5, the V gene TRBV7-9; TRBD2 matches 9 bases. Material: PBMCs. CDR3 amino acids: CASSLGTSVVQETQYF. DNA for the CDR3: TGTGCCAGCAGCTTAGGGACTAGCGTTGTCCAAGAGACCCAGTACTTC.